The 27 T cell receptor beta chains given below trace back to one sample, sequenced in a study of T cells in Graves' hyperthyroidism and ophthalmopathy. RNA transcripts were the template for amplifying TCR beta CDR3 regions. RT-PCR in the first round (using the HTBI primer set) targeted the TCR CDR3. TCRdb re-called the multiplex PCR reads with MiXCR, one entry per CDR3 protein. The data hold a few hundred thousand distinct CDR3 sequences, with around 14% observed a single time. The specimen was blood. These receptors were taken from a woman aged 18-29 years with Graves' hyperthyroidism.

The chain links TRBV7-9 to TRBJ1-1; possible D gene TRBD1, 6 bases. The CDR3 has 17 amino acids. Germline assignment: CDR1 SEHNR and CDR2 FQNEAQ (reference sequence). V lost 0 bases, J lost 0 bases, and 14 bases lay in between. CDR3 sequence (DNA): TGTGCCAGCAGCTTAGCCCTAATTGGACAGATGAACACTGAAGCTTTCTTT. Its protein is CASSLALIGQMNTEAFF.

In its sample, this clonotype was seen once. This may be a read error, as it is one base from a much larger clone. V gene TRBV29-1 combines with J gene TRBJ2-6, with 7 bases aligning to TRBD1. CDR1 and CDR2 (germline): SQVTM, ANQGSEA. V was clipped by 6 bases and J by 4 bases; unmatched bases: 6. The CDR3 covers 14 residues. CDR3 nucleotide sequence: TGCAGCGTCATACAGGGGTCAGGGGCCAACGTCCTGACTTTC. Amino acids: CSVIQGSGANVLTF. Drawing the rest from reference TRBV29-1 and TRBJ2-6, the complete variable domain is SAVISQKPSRDICQRGTSLTIQCQVDSQVTMMFWYRQQPGQSLTLIATANQGSEATYESGFVIDKFPISRPNLTFSTLTVSNMSPEDSSIYLCSVIQGSGANVLTFGAGSRLTVL.

This clonotype has at least ten counts. This rearrangement joins TRBV6-1 to TRBJ1-4; no firm D call. Trimming removed 3 bases from V and 8 bases from J, with 7 bases in between. The germline V gene encodes CDR1 MNHNS and CDR2 SASEGT. The CDR3 is made up of 12 amino acids. The CDR3 DNA is TGTGCCAGCAGTGACTTGGGAGAAAAACTGTTTTTT. Its protein is CASSDLGEKLFF.

In its sample, this clonotype was seen many times. The chain carries TRBV12-3 or TRBV12-4 and TRBJ1-5; the D is unclear. CDR3 length equals 12 residues. Trimming left V 6 bases short and J 6 bases short, with 9 bases between. The CDR3 reads CASRSRSQPQHF. CDR3 in DNA: TGTGCCAGCAGGTCCAGGTCTCAGCCCCAGCATTTT.

The chain uses TRBV3-1 and TRBJ1-6; 7 bases are a match to TRBD1. Germline V gene sequence: CDR1 LGHDT, CDR2 YNNKEL (reference sequence). V lost 1 base, J lost 7 bases, and 4 bases stayed unmatched. The CDR3 length is 15 residues. In DNA, the CDR3 is TGTGCCAGCAGCCAAGCCGACAGGGTGAATTCACCCCTCCACTTT. It specifies CASSQADRVNSPLHF.

Details on this clonotype: This may be a read error, as it is one base from a much larger clone. V gene TRBV20-1 combines with J gene TRBJ2-7; possible D gene TRBD1, 6 bases. Germline loops: CDR1 DFQATT, CDR2 SNEGSKA (reference sequence). This CDR3 comprises 18 residues. The CDR3 DNA reads as TGCGGTGCTAGAGAGACCGACCGTTACAGGGTTCGTGCGGACGAGCAGTACTTC. Translated: CGARETDRYRVRADEQYF.

This clonotype was found a few times. The J gene is TRBJ2-5, the V gene TRBV5-6; TRBD2 might be the D (6 bases). The CDR3 has 15 residues. Trimming cost V 4 bases and J 2 bases, with 15 bases left between them. Germline V gene sequence: CDR1 SGHDT, CDR2 YYEEEE. In nucleotides, the CDR3 is TGTGCCAGCAGCCTAGGGCCAGGGACTCAAGAGACCCAGTACTTC. As protein: CASSLGPGTQETQYF. Using reference TRBV5-6 and TRBJ2-5 for the parts outside the CDR3, the full variable domain is DAGVTQSPTHLIKTRGQQVTLRCSPKSGHDTVSWYQQALGQGPQFIFQYYEEEERQRGNFPDRFSGHQFPNYSSELNVNALLLGDSALYLCASSLGPGTQETQYFGPGTRLLVL.

This clonotype was counted many times. V usage is TRBV28 and J usage is TRBJ2-1; the match to TRBD2 covers 7 bases. The CDR3 length is 15 residues. V gave up 5 bases and J gave up 4 bases; unmatched junction bases: 8. CDR1 and CDR2 (germline): MDHEN, SYDVKM. CDR3 amino acids: CASSAEAGLYNEQFF. CDR3 nucleotides: TGTGCCAGCAGTGCGGAAGCGGGGTTATACAATGAGCAGTTCTTC.

This clonotype was detected once. The rearrangement links TRBV9 to TRBJ1-6; D might be TRBD1 (6 bases). Trimming took 3 bases from V and 0 from J, leaving 7 bases between them. This CDR3 spans 15 amino acids. The germline CDR1 and CDR2 sequences are SGDLS and YYNGEE. CDR3 in DNA: TGTGCCAGCAGCGCCAGGGGCTCCTATAATTCACCCCTCCACTTT. Translated, it gives CASSARGSYNSPLHF.

This clonotype came up a few times. The J gene is TRBJ2-7, the V gene TRBV25-1; 7 bases align to TRBD2. The CDR3 has 15 residues. V trimming: 6 bases; J trimming: 0 bases; junction bases outside the gene matches: 8. Germline V CDR1 and CDR2: MGHDK, SYGVNS. CDR3 sequence: CASSGGTVSSYEQYF. The CDR3 bases are TGTGCCAGCAGCGGGGGGACGGTAAGCTCCTACGAGCAGTACTTC.

V is TRBV5-1 and J is TRBJ2-5; 11 bases are a match to TRBD2. From germline, CDR1 is SGHRS and CDR2 YFSETQ. This CDR3 comprises 16 residues. With V trimmed by 4 bases and J by 0 bases, 5 bases remained unmatched. This chain's CDR3 is CASSPRLAGNQETQYF. CDR3 bases: TGCGCCAGCAGCCCGAGACTAGCGGGGAACCAAGAGACCCAGTACTTC.

As regards this clonotype: Possible read error: a much larger clone is one base away. The rearrangement joins TRBV20-1 to TRBJ2-4; D may correspond to TRBD1 or TRBD2 (5 bases each). CDR3 size: 14 residues. V dropped 3 bases and J dropped 1 base, with 10 bases sitting between them. Per the germline V gene, CDR1 is DFQATT and CDR2 is SNEGSKA (reference sequence). This chain's CDR3 is CSARRGMAKNIQYF. The CDR3 region has the DNA TGCAGTGCTAGGAGGGGAATGGCCAAAAACATTCAGTACTTC.

This clonotype occurred many times. The V call is TRBV28, the J call TRBJ1-2; 9 nucleotides match TRBD1. The CDR3 consists of 18 residues. Losses at the gene ends were 7 bases for V and 4 bases for J; bases not matched to a gene: 19. Germline V gives CDR1 MDHEN, CDR2 SYDVKM. This CDR3 is CASINPGTGYGAGYGYTF. In DNA, the CDR3 is TGTGCCAGCATTAATCCCGGGACAGGGTACGGGGCTGGCTATGGCTACACCTTC.

This clonotype was counted many times. V usage is TRBV6-5 and J usage is TRBJ2-3; D ambiguous. The V end was cut by 2 bases, the J end by 8 bases, with 11 bases between. The length of the CDR3 is 13 residues. Germline CDR1 is MNHEY and CDR2 is SVGAGI. The CDR3: CASSYGGSGTQYF. The CDR3 bases are TGTGCCAGCAGTTACGGTGGGTCCGGTACGCAGTATTTT.

The chain has TRBV3-1 and TRBJ1-5; 7 positions agree with TRBD1. The CDR3 covers 17 residues. From germline, CDR1 is LGHDT and CDR2 YNNKEL (reference sequence). The V segment lost 4 bases and the J segment 0 bases; nucleotides outside the gene matches: 9. The CDR3 DNA reads TGTGCCAGCAGCCTACGCTCGACAGGGTATAGCAATCAGCCCCAGCATTTT. This encodes CASSLRSTGYSNQPQHF.

Many counts were recorded for this clonotype. V is TRBV5-1 and J is TRBJ2-1; D is ambiguous. The V gene's germline CDR1 is SGHRS and CDR2 YFSETQ. Trimming took 1 base from V and 2 from J, leaving 10 bases between them. This CDR3 is built from 15 residues. The CDR3 coding sequence is TGCGCCAGCAGCTTGAATGTCGGAGCCTACAATGAGCAGTTCTTC. This encodes CASSLNVGAYNEQFF.

This clonotype has just a few counts. The chain couples TRBV4-3 to TRBJ2-2; D possibly corresponds to TRBD1 (7 bases). CDR1 is LGHNA, CDR2 YSLEER, per germline. Trimming shortened V by 1 base and J by 4 bases, and 13 bases separated the two germline ends. The CDR3 totals 16 residues. The CDR3 DNA reads TGCGCCAGCAGCCAAGTGGAGGGGGCCGTCACCGGGGAGCTGTTTTTT. This codes for CASSQVEGAVTGELFF.

The table lists this clonotype with many counts. The chain links TRBV19 to TRBJ2-3; 15 bases line up with TRBD2. Germline values: CDR1 LNHDA, CDR2 SQIVND (reference sequence). J gave up 1 base and V 5 bases, and 4 bases lay outside the gene matches. The CDR3 spans 17 residues. The CDR3 protein is CASSPGLAGGGTDTQYF. The CDR3 coding sequence is TGTGCCAGTAGTCCCGGACTAGCGGGAGGGGGCACAGATACGCAGTATTTT. The whole variable domain, filled in from reference TRBV19 and TRBJ2-3, reads DGGITQSPKYLFRKEGQNVTLSCEQNLNHDAMYWYRQDPGQGLRLIYYSQIVNDFQKGDIAEGYSVSREKKESFPLTVTSAQKNPTAFYLCASSPGLAGGGTDTQYFGPGTRLTVL.

This clonotype was recorded a few times. The CDR3 loop is CASSQLGWEGDTEAFF. The DNA of the CDR3 is TGTGCCAGCAGTCAACTTGGTTGGGAGGGGGACACTGAAGCTTTCTTT. This chain joins TRBV5-6 and TRBJ1-1, with a possible D match to TRBD1 (6 bases). V was cut by 5 bases and J by 3 bases, with 20 bases left in between. Germline-derived CDR1 and CDR2 are SGHDT and YYEEEE. This CDR3 comprises 16 residues.

This clonotype was recorded only once. The germline gene is not matched at one end of the junction; a read error may be the cause. The chain employs TRBV20-1 and TRBJ2-5; 12 bases are shared with TRBD1. Germline lookup yields CDR1 DFQATT and CDR2 SNEGSKA (reference sequence). The CDR3 has 15 residues. CDR3 DNA: TGCAGTGCCAGAGGGGACAGGGGGCCTGAAGAGACCCAGTACTTC. Protein sequence: CSARGDRGPEETQYF.

Comment on this clonotype: At one end, the junction sequence differs from germline, possibly due to a read error. The CDR3 sequence: CASSQGRPNQPQHF. The CDR3 DNA follows: TGCGCCAGCAGCCAAGGCAGGCCGAATCAGCCCCAGCATTTT. The V gene is TRBV11-3, the J gene TRBJ1-5; D call uncertain. This CDR3 contains 14 residues. Germline V lookup: CDR1 SGHNT, CDR2 YENEEA.

The sample holds many counts of this clonotype. The chain links TRBV28 to TRBJ1-1, with D uncertain. The germline V and J ends were trimmed by 7 bases and 2 bases, with 8 bases remaining between them. CDR1 MDHEN and CDR2 SYDVKM come from the germline V gene. The CDR3 length is 12 residues. DNA for the CDR3: TGTGCCAGCACCCTCTCCAACACTGAAGCTTTCTTT. Encoded protein: CASTLSNTEAFF.

A few counts support this clonotype. The chain carries TRBV25-1 and TRBJ2-1, with no clear D. V shed 1 base and J shed 11 bases, with 15 bases lying between them. Germline V CDR1 and CDR2: MGHDK, SYGVNS. CDR3 length equals 14 residues. CDR3 in amino acids: CASSELLGDRQQFF. The CDR3 coding sequence is TGTGCCAGCAGTGAATTGTTGGGCGATCGTCAGCAGTTCTTC.

The chain uses TRBV30 and TRBJ1-1; D perhaps matches TRBD1 (5 bases). Trimming took 3 bases from V and 7 from J, leaving 12 bases between them. Germline V lookup: CDR1 GTSNPN, CDR2 SVGIG (reference sequence). The CDR3 length is 12 residues. CDR3 residues: CAWRGGAVEAFF. CDR3 in DNA: TGTGCCTGGAGGGGCGGGGCGGTTGAAGCTTTCTTT.

The chain uses TRBV7-9 and TRBJ2-7; 7 bases match TRBD1. The CDR3 length is 18 residues. With 4 bases clipped from V and 4 bases from J, the junction kept 19 bases outside the gene matches. The germline V gene encodes CDR1 SEHNR and CDR2 FQNEAQ (reference sequence). The CDR3 DNA reads as TGTGCCAGCAGCTCGACCCGACCCGACAGGGTCGGAACTTACGAGCAGTACTTC. Protein: CASSSTRPDRVGTYEQYF.

At least ten counts were recorded for this clonotype. The rearrangement uses TRBV27 and TRBJ2-7; unclear D gene. This CDR3 contains 18 residues. Between the trimmed V and J ends, which lost 4 bases and 2 bases, there was a span of 24 bases. The germline V gene has CDR1 MNHEY and CDR2 SMNVEV (reference sequence). As DNA, the CDR3 is TGTGCCAGCAGTTCAACCCTCAGGTTTGCCCAGCGCCCCTACGAGCAGTACTTC. It codes for CASSSTLRFAQRPYEQYF.

This clonotype was counted ten times or more. The chain joins TRBV6-2 or TRBV6-3 to TRBJ2-3; 8 bases line up with TRBD2. Germline V gives CDR1 MNHEY, CDR2 SVGEGT. The ends lost 6 bases at V and 2 bases at J; junction bases unmatched: 4. The CDR3 runs to 14 residues. CDR3 sequence: CASRLAAITDTQYF. CDR3 nucleotides: TGTGCCAGCAGACTAGCGGCCATCACAGATACGCAGTATTTT.